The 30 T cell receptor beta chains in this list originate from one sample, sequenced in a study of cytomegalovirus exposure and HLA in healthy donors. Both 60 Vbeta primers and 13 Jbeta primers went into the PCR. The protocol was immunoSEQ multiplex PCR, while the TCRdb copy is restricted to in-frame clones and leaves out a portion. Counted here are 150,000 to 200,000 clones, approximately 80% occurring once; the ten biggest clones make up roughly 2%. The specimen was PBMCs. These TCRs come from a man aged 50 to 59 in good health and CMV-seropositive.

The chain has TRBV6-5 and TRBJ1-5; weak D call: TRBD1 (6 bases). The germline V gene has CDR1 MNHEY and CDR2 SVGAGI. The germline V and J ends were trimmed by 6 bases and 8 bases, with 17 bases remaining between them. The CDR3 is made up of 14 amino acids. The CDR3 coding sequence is TGTGCCAGCAGATTTACAGGGCAGGGTGAGCCCCAGCATTTT. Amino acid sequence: CASRFTGQGEPQHF.

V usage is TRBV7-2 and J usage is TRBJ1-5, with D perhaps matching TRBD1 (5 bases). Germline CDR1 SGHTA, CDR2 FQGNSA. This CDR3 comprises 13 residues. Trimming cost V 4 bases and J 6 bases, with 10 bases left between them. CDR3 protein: CASSYRGVQPQHF. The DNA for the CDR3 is TGTGCCAGCAGCTATAGGGGCGTTCAGCCCCAGCATTTT.

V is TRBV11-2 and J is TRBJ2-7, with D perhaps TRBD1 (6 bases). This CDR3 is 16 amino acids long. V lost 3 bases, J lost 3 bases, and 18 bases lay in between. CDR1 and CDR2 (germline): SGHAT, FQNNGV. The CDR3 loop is CASSFNLVQGHYEQYF. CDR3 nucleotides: TGTGCCAGCAGCTTTAATCTGGTCCAGGGGCACTACGAGCAGTACTTC.

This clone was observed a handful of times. The CDR3 spells CASSQGASKETQYF. As DNA, the CDR3 is TGCGCCAGCAGCCAAGGGGCTTCAAAAGAGACCCAGTACTTC. This chain uses TRBV4-3 with TRBJ2-5; D ambiguous. Germline CDR1 LGHNA, CDR2 YSLEER. Trimming removed 1 base from V and 3 bases from J, with 9 bases in between. CDR3 length equals 14 residues.

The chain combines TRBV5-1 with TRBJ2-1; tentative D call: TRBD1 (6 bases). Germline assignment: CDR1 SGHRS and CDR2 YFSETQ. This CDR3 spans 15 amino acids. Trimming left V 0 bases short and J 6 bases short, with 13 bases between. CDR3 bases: TGCGCCAGCAGCTTGGAGGGACAATGGAGCAATGAGCAGTTCTTC. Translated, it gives CASSLEGQWSNEQFF.

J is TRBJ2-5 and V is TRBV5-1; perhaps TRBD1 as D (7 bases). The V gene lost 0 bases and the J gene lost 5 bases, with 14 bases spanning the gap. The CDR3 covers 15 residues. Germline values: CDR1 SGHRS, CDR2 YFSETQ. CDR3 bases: TGCGCCAGCAGCTTGGGGGCAGGGGGAGGCGAGACCCAGTACTTC. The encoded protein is CASSLGAGGGETQYF.

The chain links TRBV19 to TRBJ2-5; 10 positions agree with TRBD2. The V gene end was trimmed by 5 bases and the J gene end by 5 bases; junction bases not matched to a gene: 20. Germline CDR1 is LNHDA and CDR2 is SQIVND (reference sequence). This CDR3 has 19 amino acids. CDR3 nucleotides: TGTGCCAGTAGTCCCCGGGGGGAAGCGGGGGGGCCGAGAAGGGAGACCCAGTACTTC. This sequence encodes CASSPRGEAGGPRRETQYF. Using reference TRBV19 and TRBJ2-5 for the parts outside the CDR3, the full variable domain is DGGITQSPKYLFRKEGQNVTLSCEQNLNHDAMYWYRQDPGQGLRLIYYSQIVNDFQKGDIAEGYSVSREKKESFPLTVTSAQKNPTAFYLCASSPRGEAGGPRRETQYFGPGTRLLVL.

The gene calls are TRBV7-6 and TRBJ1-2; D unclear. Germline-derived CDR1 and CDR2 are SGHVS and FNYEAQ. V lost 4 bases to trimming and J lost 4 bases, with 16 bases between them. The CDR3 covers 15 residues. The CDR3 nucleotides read TGTGCCAGCAGCTCCCCCCGAGGGCGCTTCTATGGCTACACCTTC. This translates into CASSSPRGRFYGYTF.

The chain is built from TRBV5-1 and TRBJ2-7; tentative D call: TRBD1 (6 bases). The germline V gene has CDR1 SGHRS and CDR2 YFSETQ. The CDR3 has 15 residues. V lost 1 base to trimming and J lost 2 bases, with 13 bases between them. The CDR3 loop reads CASSLSPGHPYEQYF. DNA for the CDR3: TGCGCCAGCAGCTTGTCGCCGGGACACCCCTACGAGCAGTACTTC. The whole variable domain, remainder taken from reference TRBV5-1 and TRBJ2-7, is KAGVTQTPRYLIKTRGQQVTLSCSPISGHRSVSWYQQTPGQGLQFLFEYFSETQRNKGNFPGRFSGRQFSNSRSEMNVSTLELGDSALYLCASSLSPGHPYEQYFGPGTRLTVT.

The CDR3 bases are TGTGCCAGCAGCTCCTTAACAACCGGGGAGCTGTTTTTT. It specifies CASSSLTTGELFF. The chain recombines TRBV7-3 with TRBJ2-2; no clear D. The ends were cut back, 4 bases at V and 5 bases at J, with 8 bases in the middle. The CDR3 is made up of 13 amino acids. Germline assignment: CDR1 SGHTA and CDR2 FQGTGA.

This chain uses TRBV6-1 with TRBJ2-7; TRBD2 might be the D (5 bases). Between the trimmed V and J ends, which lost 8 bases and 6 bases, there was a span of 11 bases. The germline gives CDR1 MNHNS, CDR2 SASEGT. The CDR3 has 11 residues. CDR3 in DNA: TGTGCCAGCGCCTTGCGGGTCGAGCAGTACTTC. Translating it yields CASALRVEQYF.

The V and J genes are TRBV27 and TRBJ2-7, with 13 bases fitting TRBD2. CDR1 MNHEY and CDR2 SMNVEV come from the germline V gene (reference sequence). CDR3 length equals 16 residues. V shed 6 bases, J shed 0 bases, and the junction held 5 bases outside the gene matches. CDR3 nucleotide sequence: TGTGCCAGCAGACGGACTAGCGGGGGAAACTCCTACGAGCAGTACTTC. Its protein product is CASRRTSGGNSYEQYF.

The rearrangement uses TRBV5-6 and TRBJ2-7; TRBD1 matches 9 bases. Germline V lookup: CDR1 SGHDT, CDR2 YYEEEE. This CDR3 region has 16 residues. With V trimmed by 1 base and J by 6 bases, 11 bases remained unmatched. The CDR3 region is CASSLTGQGIIGEQYF. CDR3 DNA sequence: TGTGCCAGCAGCTTGACTGGACAGGGGATAATAGGCGAGCAGTACTTC.

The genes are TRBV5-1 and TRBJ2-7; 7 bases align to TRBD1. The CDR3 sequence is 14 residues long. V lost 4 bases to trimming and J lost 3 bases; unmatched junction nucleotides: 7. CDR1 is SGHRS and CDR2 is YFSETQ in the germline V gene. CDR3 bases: TGCGCCAGCAGCCCTGGACAGGCTGGCTACGAGCAGTACTTC. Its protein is CASSPGQAGYEQYF.

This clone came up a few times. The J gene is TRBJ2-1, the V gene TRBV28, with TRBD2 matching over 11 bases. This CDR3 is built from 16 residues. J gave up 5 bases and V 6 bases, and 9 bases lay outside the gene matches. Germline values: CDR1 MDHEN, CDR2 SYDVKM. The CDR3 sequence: CASSRLLAGGHNEQFF. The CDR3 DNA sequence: TGTGCCAGCAGCCGACTCCTAGCGGGGGGACACAATGAGCAGTTCTTC.

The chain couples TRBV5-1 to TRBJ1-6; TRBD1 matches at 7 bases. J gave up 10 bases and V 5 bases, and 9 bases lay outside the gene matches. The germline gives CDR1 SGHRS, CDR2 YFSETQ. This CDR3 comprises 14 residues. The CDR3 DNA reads TGCGCCAGCAGGACCCAGGGGGTTAGGTCACCCCTCCACTTT. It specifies CASRTQGVRSPLHF.

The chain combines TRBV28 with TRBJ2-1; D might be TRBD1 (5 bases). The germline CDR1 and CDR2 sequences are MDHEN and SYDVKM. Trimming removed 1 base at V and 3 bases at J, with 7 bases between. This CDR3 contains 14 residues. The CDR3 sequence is CASSLLGDYNEQFF. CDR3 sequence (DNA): TGTGCCAGCAGTTTATTAGGGGACTACAATGAGCAGTTCTTC.

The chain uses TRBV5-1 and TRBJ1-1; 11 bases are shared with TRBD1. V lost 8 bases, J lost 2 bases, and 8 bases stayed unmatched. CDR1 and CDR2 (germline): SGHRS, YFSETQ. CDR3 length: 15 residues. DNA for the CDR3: TGCGCCAGTACCGGGACAGGGGGAGTTAACACTGAAGCTTTCTTT. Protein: CASTGTGGVNTEAFF.

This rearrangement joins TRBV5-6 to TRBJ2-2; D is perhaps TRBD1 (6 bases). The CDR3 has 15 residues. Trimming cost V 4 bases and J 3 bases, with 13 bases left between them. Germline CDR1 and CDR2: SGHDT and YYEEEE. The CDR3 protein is CASSDTGMDTGELFF. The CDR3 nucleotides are TGTGCCAGCAGCGACACAGGGATGGACACCGGGGAGCTGTTTTTT.

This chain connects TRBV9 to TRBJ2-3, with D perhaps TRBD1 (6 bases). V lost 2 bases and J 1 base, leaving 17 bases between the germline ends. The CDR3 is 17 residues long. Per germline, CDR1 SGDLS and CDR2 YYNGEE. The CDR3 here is CASSVGQTYRGTDTQYF. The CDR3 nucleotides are TGTGCCAGCAGCGTTGGACAGACTTATAGGGGCACAGATACGCAGTATTTT.

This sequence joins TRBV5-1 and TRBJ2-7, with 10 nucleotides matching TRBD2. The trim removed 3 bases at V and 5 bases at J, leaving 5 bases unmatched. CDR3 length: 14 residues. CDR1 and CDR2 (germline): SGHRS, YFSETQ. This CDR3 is CASSSSGLANEQYF. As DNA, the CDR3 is TGCGCCAGCAGCTCGTCGGGACTAGCGAACGAGCAGTACTTC.

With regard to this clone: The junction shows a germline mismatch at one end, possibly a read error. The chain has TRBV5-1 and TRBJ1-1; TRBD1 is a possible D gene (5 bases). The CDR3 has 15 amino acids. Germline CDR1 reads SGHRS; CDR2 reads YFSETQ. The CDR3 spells CTSSSRGDVSTEAFF. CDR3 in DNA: TGCACCAGCAGCTCGCGGGGGGATGTGAGCACTGAAGCTTTCTTT.

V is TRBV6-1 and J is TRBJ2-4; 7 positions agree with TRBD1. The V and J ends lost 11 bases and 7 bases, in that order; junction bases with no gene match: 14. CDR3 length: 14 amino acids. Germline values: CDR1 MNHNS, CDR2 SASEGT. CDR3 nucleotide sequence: TGTGCCGGCTCGCAGGACAGGCTATGGAACATTCAGTACTTC. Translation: CAGSQDRLWNIQYF.

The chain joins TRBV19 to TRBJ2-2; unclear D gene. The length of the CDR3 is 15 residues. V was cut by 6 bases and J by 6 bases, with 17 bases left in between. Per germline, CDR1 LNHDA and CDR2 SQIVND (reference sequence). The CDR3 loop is CASRLGRKIPGELFF. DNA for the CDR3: TGTGCCAGTAGATTGGGCAGAAAAATCCCCGGGGAGCTGTTTTTT.

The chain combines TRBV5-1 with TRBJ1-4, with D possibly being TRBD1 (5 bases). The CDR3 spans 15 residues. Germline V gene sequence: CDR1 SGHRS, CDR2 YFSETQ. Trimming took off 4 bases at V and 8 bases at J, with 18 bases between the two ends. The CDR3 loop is CASSPGGSGGEKLFF. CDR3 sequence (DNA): TGCGCCAGCAGCCCCGGCGGTTCCGGGGGGGAAAAACTGTTTTTT.

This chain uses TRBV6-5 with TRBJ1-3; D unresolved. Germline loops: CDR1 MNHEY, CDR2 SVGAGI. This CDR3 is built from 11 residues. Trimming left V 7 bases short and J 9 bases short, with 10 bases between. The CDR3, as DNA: TGTGCCAGCATCCAGGCCGCCACCATATATTTT. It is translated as CASIQAATIYF.

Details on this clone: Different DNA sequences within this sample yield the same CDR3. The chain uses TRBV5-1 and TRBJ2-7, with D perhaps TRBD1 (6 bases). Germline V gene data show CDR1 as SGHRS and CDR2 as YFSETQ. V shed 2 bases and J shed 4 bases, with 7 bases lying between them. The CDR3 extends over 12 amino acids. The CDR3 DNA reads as TGCGCCAGCAGCTTACAGGGTTACGAGCAGTACTTC. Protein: CASSLQGYEQYF. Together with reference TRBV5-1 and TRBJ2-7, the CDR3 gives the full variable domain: KAGVTQTPRYLIKTRGQQVTLSCSPISGHRSVSWYQQTPGQGLQFLFEYFSETQRNKGNFPGRFSGRQFSNSRSEMNVSTLELGDSALYLCASSLQGYEQYFGPGTRLTVT.

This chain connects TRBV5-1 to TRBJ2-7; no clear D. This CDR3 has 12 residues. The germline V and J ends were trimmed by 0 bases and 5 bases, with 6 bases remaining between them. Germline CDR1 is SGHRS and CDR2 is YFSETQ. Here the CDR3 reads CASSLEQHEQYF. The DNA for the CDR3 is TGCGCCAGCAGCTTGGAACAGCACGAGCAGTACTTC.

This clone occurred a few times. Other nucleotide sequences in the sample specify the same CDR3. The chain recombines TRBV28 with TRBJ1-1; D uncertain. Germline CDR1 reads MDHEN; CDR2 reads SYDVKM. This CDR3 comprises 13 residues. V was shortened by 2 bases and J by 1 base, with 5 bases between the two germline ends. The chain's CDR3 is CASSLPGNTEAFF. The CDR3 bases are TGTGCCAGCAGTTTACCAGGGAACACTGAAGCTTTCTTT. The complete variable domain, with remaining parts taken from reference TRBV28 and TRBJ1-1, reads DVKVTQSSRYLVKRTGEKVFLECVQDMDHENMFWYRQDPGLGLRLIYFSYDVKMKEKGDIPEGYSVSREKKERFSLILESASTNQTSMYLCASSLPGNTEAFFGQGTRLTVV.

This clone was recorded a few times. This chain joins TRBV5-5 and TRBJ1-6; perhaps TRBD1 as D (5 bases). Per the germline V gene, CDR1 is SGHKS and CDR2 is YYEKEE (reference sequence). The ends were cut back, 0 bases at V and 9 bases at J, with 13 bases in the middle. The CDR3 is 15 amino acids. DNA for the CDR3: TGTGCCAGCAGCTTGGCAGGGCCGGTGGGTTCACCCCTCCACTTT. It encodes CASSLAGPVGSPLHF.